The 9 T cell receptor beta chains below come from one sample, sequenced in a study of identical twins. TCRdb reanalysed the 5' RACE reads using MiXCR and keeps one entry per CDR3 protein. The sample yields roughly 540,000 distinct CDR3 sequences, under 25% seen once. The sample also formed part of further work on T cells expressing NK-cell markers.

The sequenced sample consisted of CD4+ T cells sorted from blood. Every receptor here comes from a woman between 18 and 30 years old in good health.

This chain uses TRBV5-1 with TRBJ1-2; D might be TRBD1 (5 bases). Trimming removed 1 base from V and 8 bases from J, with 9 bases in between. The CDR3 extends over 12 amino acids. Looked up from germline, CDR1 is SGHRS and CDR2 is YFSETQ. CDR3 in amino acids: CASSLFREGYTF. The CDR3 DNA reads TGCGCCAGCAGCTTGTTCAGGGAAGGCTACACCTTC.

The chain employs TRBV20-1 and TRBJ1-2; D ambiguous. The CDR3 runs to 14 residues. The ends were cut back, 6 bases at V and 1 base at J, with 15 bases in the middle. Looked up from germline, CDR1 is DFQATT and CDR2 is SNEGSKA (reference sequence). The CDR3 protein is CSAEGGEFNYGYTF. For the CDR3, the DNA is TGCAGTGCAGAGGGTGGAGAGTTTAACTATGGCTACACCTTC.

The CDR3 sequence: CASSLAAGKSPLHF. DNA for the CDR3: TGCGCCAGCAGCTTGGCAGCAGGCAAATCACCCCTCCACTTT. The V gene is TRBV5-1, the J gene TRBJ1-6, with D unresolved. There are 14 residues in the CDR3. The germline gives CDR1 SGHRS, CDR2 YFSETQ. The germline V and J ends were trimmed by 0 bases and 10 bases, with 11 bases remaining between them.

This rearrangement joins TRBV12-3 or TRBV12-4 to TRBJ2-1; D is possibly TRBD2 (6 bases). The V end lost 5 bases, the J end lost 5 bases, and 19 bases lay between the germline ends. This CDR3 has 16 residues. The CDR3 coding sequence is TGTGCCAGCAGTGGGGCACGAGTGGCGGGAAACAATGAGCAGTTCTTC. This translates into CASSGARVAGNNEQFF.

This clonotype was counted only a few times. The gene calls are TRBV24-1 and TRBJ2-3; TRBD2 aligns across 8 bases. The CDR3 contains 16 residues. The J segment lost 3 bases and the V segment lost 3 bases, leaving 7 bases of the junction unmatched. Germline lookup yields CDR1 KGHDR and CDR2 SFDVKD. The CDR3 loop is CATSDPRGGGTDTQYF. The CDR3 coding sequence is TGTGCCACCAGTGATCCCCGGGGGGGAGGAACAGATACGCAGTATTTT.

This clonotype turned up a few times. The chain recombines TRBV6-2 or TRBV6-3 with TRBJ2-1; D is ambiguous. CDR1 and CDR2 (germline): MNHEY, SVGEGT. The ends were cut back, 7 bases at V and 5 bases at J, with 15 bases in the middle. This CDR3 is built from 14 residues. CDR3 region: CASIASFVHNEQFF. As DNA, the CDR3 is TGTGCCAGCATTGCGTCCTTCGTCCACAATGAGCAGTTCTTC.

This clonotype has just a few counts. The chain links TRBV7-2 to TRBJ2-5; D may be TRBD2 (6 bases). Trimming left V 0 bases short and J 5 bases short, with 13 bases between. The CDR3 covers 15 residues. Germline CDR1 is SGHTA and CDR2 is FQGNSA. The CDR3 DNA reads TGTGCCAGCAGCTTAGCGCGGGGTTGGATGGAGACCCAGTACTTC. Its protein product is CASSLARGWMETQYF.

This clonotype was recorded a few times. The chain recombines TRBV4-3 with TRBJ2-3; TRBD2 is a possible D gene (5 bases). The CDR3 is made up of 15 amino acids. Trimming left V 1 base short and J 2 bases short, with 10 bases between. CDR1 LGHNA and CDR2 YSLEER come from the germline V gene. The DNA of the CDR3 is TGCGCCAGCAGCCAAGTGGTGGACTCCACAGATACGCAGTATTTT. Translated, it gives CASSQVVDSTDTQYF.

The J gene is TRBJ1-2, the V gene TRBV12-3 or TRBV12-4, with TRBD1 identical over 7 bases. Trimming cost V 10 bases and J 1 base; bases outside gene matches: 9. There are 14 residues in the CDR3. The CDR3 nucleotides read TGTGCCACCGAGGAACAGGGGAATAACTATGGCTACACCTTC. It encodes CATEEQGNNYGYTF.